Listed below are T cell receptor beta chains from one sample, sequenced in a study of shared T cell receptors in the human thymus. Data came from immunoSEQ multiplex PCR; TCRdb stores just in-frame clones and leaves some out. Among about 730,000 clones listed, 75% to 90% were seen once. This same sample was also taken into another study, of human thymus T cells.

Sequenced input: thymocytes. The source is a girl under three years old with a congenital heart defect. Each CDR3 is given with its conserved first and last residue. D genes are given only for firm matches. Where a row states a size, it is once, few, many or the class of an expanded clone; other rows omit it.

D gene	V gene	J gene	clone size	CDR3 DNA	CDR3 protein
NA	TRBV9	TRBJ2-7	NA	TGTGCCAGCAGCCCCCATCATTGGCAGCGCCACGAGCAGTACTTC	CASSPHHWQRHEQYF
TRBD1	TRBV4-1	TRBJ1-4	NA	TGCGCCAGCAGCCAGGGGACAGACCTGTTTTTT	CASSQGTDLFF
NA	TRBV4-3	TRBJ1-2	NA	TGCGCCAGCAGCCCCGGAGTTTTTTATGGCTACACCTTC	CASSPGVFYGYTF
TRBD1	TRBV29-1	TRBJ2-5	once	TGCAGCGCAACCGGGACAGGAGACAAGGAGACCCAGTACTTC	CSATGTGDKETQYF
NA	TRBV4-1	TRBJ2-7	once	TGCGCCAGCAGCCAATTCCTCGCGCCAGGGATGTCCTACGAGCAGTACTTC	CASSQFLAPGMSYEQYF
TRBD2	TRBV5-4	TRBJ2-1	NA	TGTGCCAGCAGCATACTAGCGGGGGGACACAATGAGCAGTTCTTC	CASSILAGGHNEQFF
NA	TRBV6-1	TRBJ1-3	NA	TGTGCCGGGTCGACCGGACACTCTGGAAACACCATATATTTT	CAGSTGHSGNTIYF
TRBD1	TRBV7-6	TRBJ1-3	NA	TGTGCCAGCAGCTTAGAACCGAGACAGGGGGCGCCTCCTGGAAACACCATATATTTT	CASSLEPRQGAPPGNTIYF
TRBD1	TRBV9	TRBJ1-1	NA	TGTGCCAGCAGCGCAGAAGACAGGGTCGGGACTGAAGCTTTCTTT	CASSAEDRVGTEAFF
NA	TRBV11-2	TRBJ1-1	NA	TGTGCCAGCAGCTACGACAGGAACACTGAAGCTTTCTTT	CASSYDRNTEAFF
TRBD1	TRBV7-9	TRBJ1-4	NA	TGTGCCAGCAGCTCTCTGACAGGGCCAAACACAACTAATGAAAAACTGTTTTTT	CASSSLTGPNTTNEKLFF
NA	TRBV27	TRBJ2-7	NA	TGTGCCAGCAGTTTAAGGGTGCAGGGCCTCTACGAGCAGTACTTC	CASSLRVQGLYEQYF
NA	TRBV28	TRBJ2-7	NA	TGTGCCAGCAGTTCGACACGACCTGCGACCGAGCAGTACTTC	CASSSTRPATEQYF
NA	TRBV7-2	TRBJ2-3	NA	TGTGCCAGCAGCTTAGACGGGGTACACACAGATACGCAGTATTTT	CASSLDGVHTDTQYF
NA	TRBV6-5	TRBJ2-1	NA	TGTGCCAGCAGTACCCCTCGCAGGGGCCATGAGCAGTTCTTC	CASSTPRRGHEQFF
NA	TRBV9	TRBJ1-1	NA	TGTGCCAGCAGCGTAGGGGGGGGAGGACGTTCGAACACTGAAGCTTTCTTT	CASSVGGGGRSNTEAFF
NA	TRBV10-3	TRBJ2-7	NA	TGTGCCATCAGTGAACGCGCACCCGACAGATTTGAGCAGTACTTC	CAISERAPDRFEQYF
NA	TRBV2	TRBJ2-6	few	TGTGCCAGCAGTGAGGGGGCCTCTGGGGCCAACGTCCTGACTTTC	CASSEGASGANVLTF
NA	TRBV27	TRBJ1-2	NA	TGTGCCAGCAGGAAGGACAGCCTCTATGGCTACACCTTC	CASRKDSLYGYTF
NA	TRBV13	TRBJ1-5	NA	TGTGCCAGCAGCCTTTCAGGGAATCAGCCCCAGCATTTT	CASSLSGNQPQHF
NA	TRBV5-1	TRBJ1-1	NA	TGCGCCAGCATTCGGACAAGGTTAGGGGGGGGAGACGCTGAAGCTTTCTTT	CASIRTRLGGGDAEAFF
TRBD1	TRBV2	TRBJ2-2	NA	TGTGCCAGCAGTCCAGATTCAGGACAGGGTCCCAACACCGGGGAGCTGTTTTTT	CASSPDSGQGPNTGELFF
NA	TRBV15	TRBJ2-1	NA	TGTGCCACCAGCCCGGACCAGGTACAGGGTAGCTCCTACAATGAGCAGTTCTTC	CATSPDQVQGSSYNEQFF
NA	TRBV2	TRBJ2-6	NA	TGTGCCAGCAGTGAAAAGGAGTCTGGGGCCAACGTCCTGACTTTC	CASSEKESGANVLTF
TRBD1	TRBV15	TRBJ1-4	NA	TGTGCCACCAGCAGACTCACAGGGGTAACTAATGAAAAACTGTTTTTT	CATSRLTGVTNEKLFF
NA	TRBV9	TRBJ2-1	NA	TGTGCCAGCAGCCCCACCTCTGCGGATGAGCAGTTCTTC	CASSPTSADEQFF
NA	TRBV7-6	TRBJ1-6	NA	TGTGCCAGCAGCACAAGGACGGGGAATAACTCCCCCCTCCACTTT	CASSTRTGNNSPLHF
NA	TRBV6-6	TRBJ1-2	NA	TGTGCCAGCAGTTACAATAAGGGGCGCAACTATGGCTACACCTTC	CASSYNKGRNYGYTF
TRBD1	TRBV7-9	TRBJ2-1	NA	TGTGCCAGCAGCTTAGTCGGGGCAGGGGGTGACAATGAGCAGTTCTTC	CASSLVGAGGDNEQFF
NA	TRBV5-1	TRBJ2-7	NA	TGCGCCAGCAGCCTAAGCCGCCACAGCTACGAGCAGTACTTC	CASSLSRHSYEQYF
TRBD2	TRBV5-4	TRBJ2-2	NA	TGTGCCAGCAGCTTGGCCACTAGCGTTAGGAACACCGGGGAGCTGTTTTTT	CASSLATSVRNTGELFF
NA	TRBV29-1	TRBJ1-2	once	TGCAGCGTTCTTCTGGGGAGGCCGAGGGGCTATGGCTACACCTTC	CSVLLGRPRGYGYTF
NA	TRBV9	TRBJ2-3	NA	TGTGCCAGCAGCCCCCGGACAGCGAAAACAGATACGCAGTATTTT	CASSPRTAKTDTQYF
NA	TRBV12-5	TRBJ1-5	NA	TGTGCTAGTGGTCCACGGTATCAGCCCCAGCATTTT	CASGPRYQPQHF
NA	TRBV6-6	TRBJ1-6	NA	TGTGCCAGCAGTTACCAGGTACCAAATTCACCCCTCCACTTT	CASSYQVPNSPLHF
TRBD1	TRBV29-1	TRBJ1-1	once	TGCAGCGGCGACAGGGAGATGGGTAAGGACACTGAAGCTTTCTTT	CSGDREMGKDTEAFF
NA	TRBV6-1	TRBJ1-2	NA	TGTGCCAGCTCCAACAGGGATGGCTATGGCTACACCTTC	CASSNRDGYGYTF
TRBD1	TRBV7-3	TRBJ2-2	few	TGTGCCAGCAGCTCGGGGACAGGGGTCACCGGGGAGCTGTTTTTT	CASSSGTGVTGELFF
NA	TRBV4-1	TRBJ2-3	NA	TGCGCCAGCAGCGGGGCCCGACACACAGATACGCAGTATTTT	CASSGARHTDTQYF
TRBD1	TRBV5-5	TRBJ2-7	once	TGTGCCAGCAGCTGGGACAGGGGTTCCGAGTACGAGCAGTACTTC	CASSWDRGSEYEQYF
NA	TRBV6-5	TRBJ2-1	NA	TGTGCCAGCAGACGCGACAGGAGTGAGCAGTTCTTC	CASRRDRSEQFF
NA	TRBV5-1	TRBJ2-7	once	TGCGCCAGCAGCTTGTATGGGGGCCGTATGCACTACGAGCAGTACTTC	CASSLYGGRMHYEQYF
NA	TRBV2	TRBJ1-1	NA	TGTGCCAGCAGGCCCACCGCGGGGACTGAAGCTTTCTTT	CASRPTAGTEAFF